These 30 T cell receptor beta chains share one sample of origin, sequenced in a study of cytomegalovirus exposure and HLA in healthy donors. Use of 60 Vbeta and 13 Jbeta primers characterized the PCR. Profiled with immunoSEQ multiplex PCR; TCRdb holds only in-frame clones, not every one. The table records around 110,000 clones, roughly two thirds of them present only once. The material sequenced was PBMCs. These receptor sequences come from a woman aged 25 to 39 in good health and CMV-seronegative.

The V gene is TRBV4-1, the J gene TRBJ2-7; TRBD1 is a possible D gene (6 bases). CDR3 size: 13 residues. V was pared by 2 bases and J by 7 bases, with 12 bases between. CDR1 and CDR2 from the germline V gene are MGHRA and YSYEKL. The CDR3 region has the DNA TGCGCCAGCAGCCAATATGGACAGCTTGAGCAGTACTTC. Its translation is CASSQYGQLEQYF.

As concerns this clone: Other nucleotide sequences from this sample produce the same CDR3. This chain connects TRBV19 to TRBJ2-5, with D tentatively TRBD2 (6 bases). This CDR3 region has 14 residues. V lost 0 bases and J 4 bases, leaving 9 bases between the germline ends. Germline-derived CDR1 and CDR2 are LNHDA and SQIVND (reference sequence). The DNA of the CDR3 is TGTGCCAGTAGTATAGATCCAGCGGGAGAGACCCAGTACTTC. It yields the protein CASSIDPAGETQYF.

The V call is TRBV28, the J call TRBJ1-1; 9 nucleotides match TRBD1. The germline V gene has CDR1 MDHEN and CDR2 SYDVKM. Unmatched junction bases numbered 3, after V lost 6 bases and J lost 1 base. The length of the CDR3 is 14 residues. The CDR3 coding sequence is TGTGCCAGCAGGACAGGGGGGGGGAACACTGAAGCTTTCTTT. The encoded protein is CASRTGGGNTEAFF. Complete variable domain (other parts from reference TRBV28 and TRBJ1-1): DVKVTQSSRYLVKRTGEKVFLECVQDMDHENMFWYRQDPGLGLRLIYFSYDVKMKEKGDIPEGYSVSREKKERFSLILESASTNQTSMYLCASRTGGGNTEAFFGQGTRLTVV.

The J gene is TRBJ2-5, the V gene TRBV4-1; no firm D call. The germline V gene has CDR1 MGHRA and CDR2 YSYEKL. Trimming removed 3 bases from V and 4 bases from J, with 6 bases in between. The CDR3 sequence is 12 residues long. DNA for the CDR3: TGCGCCAGCAGCCAGCTAGGAGAGACCCAGTACTTC. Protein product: CASSQLGETQYF.

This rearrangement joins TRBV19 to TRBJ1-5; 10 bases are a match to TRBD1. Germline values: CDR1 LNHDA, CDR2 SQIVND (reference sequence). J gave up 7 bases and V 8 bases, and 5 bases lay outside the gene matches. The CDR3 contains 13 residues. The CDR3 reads CASRDRGSQPQHF. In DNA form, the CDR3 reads TGTGCCAGTCGGGACAGGGGCTCGCAGCCCCAGCATTTT.

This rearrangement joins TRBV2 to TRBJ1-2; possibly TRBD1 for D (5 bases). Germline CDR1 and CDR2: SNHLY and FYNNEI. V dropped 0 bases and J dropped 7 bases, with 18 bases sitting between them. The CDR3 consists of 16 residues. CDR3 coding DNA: TGTGCCAGCAGTGAAGCGCTTCTTTTGGGGGGTTCTGGCTACACCTTC. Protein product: CASSEALLLGGSGYTF.

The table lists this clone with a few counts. The CDR3 region is CASSVEVAGITDTQYF. The CDR3 region has the DNA TGTGCCAGCAGCGTAGAGGTAGCGGGGATCACAGATACGCAGTATTTT. The chain is built from TRBV9 and TRBJ2-3, with TRBD2 identical over 8 bases. V lost 0 bases and J lost 2; bases outside the gene matches: 5. Germline CDR1 SGDLS, CDR2 YYNGEE. The CDR3 contains 16 residues.

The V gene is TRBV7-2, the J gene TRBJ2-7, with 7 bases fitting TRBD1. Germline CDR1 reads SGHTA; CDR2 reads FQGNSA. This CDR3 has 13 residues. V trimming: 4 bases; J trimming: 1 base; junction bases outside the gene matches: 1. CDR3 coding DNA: TGTGCCAGCAGCTCGACAGGGTCCTACGAGCAGTACTTC. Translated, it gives CASSSTGSYEQYF.

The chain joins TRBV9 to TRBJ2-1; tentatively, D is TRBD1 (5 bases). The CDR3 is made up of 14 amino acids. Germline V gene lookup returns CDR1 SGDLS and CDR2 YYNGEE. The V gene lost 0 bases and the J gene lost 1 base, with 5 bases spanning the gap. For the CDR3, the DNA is TGTGCCAGCAGCGTAGACAGGTCCTACAATGAGCAGTTCTTC. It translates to CASSVDRSYNEQFF.

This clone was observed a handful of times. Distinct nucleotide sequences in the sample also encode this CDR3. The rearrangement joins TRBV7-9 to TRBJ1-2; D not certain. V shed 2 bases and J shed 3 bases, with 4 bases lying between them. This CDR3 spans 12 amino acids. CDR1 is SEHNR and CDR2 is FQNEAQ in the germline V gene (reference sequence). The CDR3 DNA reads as TGTGCCAGCAGCTTATCGGACTATGGCTACACCTTC. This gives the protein CASSLSDYGYTF.

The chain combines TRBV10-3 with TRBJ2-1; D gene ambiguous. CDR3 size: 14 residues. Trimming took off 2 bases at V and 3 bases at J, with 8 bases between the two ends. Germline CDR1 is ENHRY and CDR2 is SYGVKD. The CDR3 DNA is TGTGCCATCAGTGAGACTCCAGGCTACAATGAGCAGTTCTTC. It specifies CAISETPGYNEQFF.

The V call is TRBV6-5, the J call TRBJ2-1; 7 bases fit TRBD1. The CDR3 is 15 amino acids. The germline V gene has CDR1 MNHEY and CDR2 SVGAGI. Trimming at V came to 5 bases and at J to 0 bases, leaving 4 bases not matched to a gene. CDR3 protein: CASSVSGGSYNEQFF. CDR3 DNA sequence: TGTGCCAGCAGTGTCTCAGGGGGCTCCTACAATGAGCAGTTCTTC.

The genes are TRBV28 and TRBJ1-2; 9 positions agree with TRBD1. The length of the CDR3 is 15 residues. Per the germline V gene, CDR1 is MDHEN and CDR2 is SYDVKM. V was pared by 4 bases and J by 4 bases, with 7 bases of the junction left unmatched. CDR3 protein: CASSSTGTGIYGYTF. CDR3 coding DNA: TGTGCCAGCAGTTCAACCGGGACAGGGATCTATGGCTACACCTTC.

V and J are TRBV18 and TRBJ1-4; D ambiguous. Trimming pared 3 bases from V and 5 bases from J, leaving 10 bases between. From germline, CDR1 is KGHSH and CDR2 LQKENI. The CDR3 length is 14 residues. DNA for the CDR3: TGTGCCAGCTCACCGGCAGGCCAAAATGAAAAACTGTTTTTT. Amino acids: CASSPAGQNEKLFF.

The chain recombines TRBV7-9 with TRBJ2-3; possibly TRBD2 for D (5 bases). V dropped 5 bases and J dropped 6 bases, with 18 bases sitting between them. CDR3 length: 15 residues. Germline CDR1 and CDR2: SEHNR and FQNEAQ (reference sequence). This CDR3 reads CASSPKLISGDTQYF. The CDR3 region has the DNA TGTGCCAGCAGCCCTAAATTAATTTCGGGGGATACGCAGTATTTT.

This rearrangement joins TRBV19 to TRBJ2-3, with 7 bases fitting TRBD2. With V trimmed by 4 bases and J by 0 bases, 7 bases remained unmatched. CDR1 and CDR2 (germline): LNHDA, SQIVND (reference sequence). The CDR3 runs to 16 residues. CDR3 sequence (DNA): TGTGCCAGTAGTACCACCCCAGCGGGGAGCACAGATACGCAGTATTTT. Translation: CASSTTPAGSTDTQYF.

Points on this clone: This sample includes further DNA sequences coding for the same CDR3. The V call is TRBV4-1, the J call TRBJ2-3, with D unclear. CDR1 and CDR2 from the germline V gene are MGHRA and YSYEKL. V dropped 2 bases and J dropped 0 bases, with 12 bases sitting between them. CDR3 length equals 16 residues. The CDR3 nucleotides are TGCGCCAGCAGCCAACAGAGTACGGGTAGCACAGATACGCAGTATTTT. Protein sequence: CASSQQSTGSTDTQYF.

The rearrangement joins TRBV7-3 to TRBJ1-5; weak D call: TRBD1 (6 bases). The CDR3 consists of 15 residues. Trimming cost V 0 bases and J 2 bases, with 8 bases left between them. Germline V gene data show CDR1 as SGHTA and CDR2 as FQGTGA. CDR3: CASSLTYRGNQPQHF. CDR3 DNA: TGTGCCAGCAGCTTAACCTACAGGGGCAATCAGCCCCAGCATTTT.

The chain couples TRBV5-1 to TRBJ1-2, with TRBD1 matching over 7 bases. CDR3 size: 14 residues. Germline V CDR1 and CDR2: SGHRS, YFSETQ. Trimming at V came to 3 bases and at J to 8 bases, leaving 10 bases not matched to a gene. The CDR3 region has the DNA TGCGCCAGCAGCTCGAACGAGGGGGCGCAAGGCTACACCTTC. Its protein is CASSSNEGAQGYTF.

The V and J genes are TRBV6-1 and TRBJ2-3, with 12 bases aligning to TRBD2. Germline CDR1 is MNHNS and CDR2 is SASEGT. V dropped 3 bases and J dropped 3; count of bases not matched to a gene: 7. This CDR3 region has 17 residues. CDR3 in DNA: TGTGCCAGCAGTGATCCCTTTACTAGCGGGAGGACAGATACGCAGTATTTT. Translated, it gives CASSDPFTSGRTDTQYF.

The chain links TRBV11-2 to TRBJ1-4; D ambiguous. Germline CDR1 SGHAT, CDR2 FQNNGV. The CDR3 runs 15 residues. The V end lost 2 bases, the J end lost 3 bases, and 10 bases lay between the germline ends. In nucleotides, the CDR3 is TGTGCCAGCAGCTTAACCCGCGGGTCTAATGAAAAACTGTTTTTT. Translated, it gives CASSLTRGSNEKLFF.

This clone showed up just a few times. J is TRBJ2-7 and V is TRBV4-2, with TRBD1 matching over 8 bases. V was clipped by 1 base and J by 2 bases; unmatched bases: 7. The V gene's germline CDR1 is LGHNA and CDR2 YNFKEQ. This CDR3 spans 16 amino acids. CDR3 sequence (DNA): TGTGCCAGCAGCCAAGGAGGACAGGGCGATACCTACGAGCAGTACTTC. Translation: CASSQGGQGDTYEQYF.

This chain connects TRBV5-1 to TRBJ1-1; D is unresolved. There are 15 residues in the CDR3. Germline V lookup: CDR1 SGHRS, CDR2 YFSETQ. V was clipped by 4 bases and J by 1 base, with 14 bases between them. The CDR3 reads CASSAVTSPNTEAFF. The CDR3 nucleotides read TGCGCCAGCAGCGCCGTGACATCTCCGAACACTGAAGCTTTCTTT.

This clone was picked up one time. The CDR3 DNA follows: TGTGCCAGCTCGGGAGCGGGACTTTCCTACGAGCAGTACTTC. It encodes CASSGAGLSYEQYF. This chain joins TRBV7-2 and TRBJ2-5; TRBD2 matches at 7 bases. TRBJ2-7 matches the DNA end more closely, so the J call is doubtful. This CDR3 has 14 amino acids. The germline gives CDR1 SGHTA, CDR2 FQGNSA.

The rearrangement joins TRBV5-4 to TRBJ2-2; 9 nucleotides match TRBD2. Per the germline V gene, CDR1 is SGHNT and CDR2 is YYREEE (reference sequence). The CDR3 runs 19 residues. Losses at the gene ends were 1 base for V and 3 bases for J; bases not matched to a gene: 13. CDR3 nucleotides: TGTGCCAGCAGCTTGACCATGCGGGAGGGCACGCTCTACACCGGGGAGCTGTTTTTT. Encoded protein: CASSLTMREGTLYTGELFF.

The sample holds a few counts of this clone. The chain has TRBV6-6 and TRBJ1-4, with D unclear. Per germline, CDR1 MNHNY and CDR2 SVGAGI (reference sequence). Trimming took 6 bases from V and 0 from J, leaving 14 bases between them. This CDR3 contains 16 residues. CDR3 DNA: TGTGCCAGCAGCCTCCGGCCTAGAGCAACTAATGAAAAACTGTTTTTT. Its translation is CASSLRPRATNEKLFF.

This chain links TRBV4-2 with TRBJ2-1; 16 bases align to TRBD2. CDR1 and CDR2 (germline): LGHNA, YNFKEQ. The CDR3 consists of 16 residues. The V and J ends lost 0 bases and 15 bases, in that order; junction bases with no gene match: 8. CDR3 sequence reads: CASSQEPGTSGRAVFF. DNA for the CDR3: TGTGCCAGCAGCCAAGAACCCGGGACTAGCGGGAGGGCCGTGTTCTTC.

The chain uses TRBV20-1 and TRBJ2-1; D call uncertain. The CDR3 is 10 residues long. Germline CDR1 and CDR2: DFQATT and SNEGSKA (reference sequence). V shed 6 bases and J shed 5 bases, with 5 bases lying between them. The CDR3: CSAENNEQFF. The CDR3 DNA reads TGCAGTGCGGAGAACAATGAGCAGTTCTTC.

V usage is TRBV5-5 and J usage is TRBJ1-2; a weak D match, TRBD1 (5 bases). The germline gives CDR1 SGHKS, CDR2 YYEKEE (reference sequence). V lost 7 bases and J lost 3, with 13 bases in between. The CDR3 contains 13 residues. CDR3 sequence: CASVGGTHYGYTF. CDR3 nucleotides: TGTGCCAGCGTGGGGGGGACCCACTATGGCTACACCTTC.

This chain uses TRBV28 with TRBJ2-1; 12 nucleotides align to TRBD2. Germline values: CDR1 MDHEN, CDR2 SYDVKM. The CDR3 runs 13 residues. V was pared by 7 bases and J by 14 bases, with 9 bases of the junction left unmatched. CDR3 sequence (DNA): TGTGCCAGCAAGAGGACTAGCGGGACTCGAGAGTTCTTC. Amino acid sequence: CASKRTSGTREFF.